This T cell receptor (beta chain) was observed in a study of early T cells in non-severe SARS-CoV-2 infection. The CDR3 loop spans 15 amino acids. Germline V gene lookup returns CDR1 MNHEY and CDR2 SVGAGI. The junction had 6 bases not matched to a gene; V was cut back by 4 bases and J by 2 bases. The sample holds many counts of this clonotype. Individual cDNA molecules were tagged with unique molecular identifiers, the study reported. TCRdb redid the calling of the 5' RACE reads with MiXCR, one entry per CDR3 protein. In the table there are more than 20,000 distinct CDR3 sequences, 4% to 5% of which are singletons.

The gene calls are TRBV6-5 and TRBJ1-1; 8 bases are a match to TRBD1. This clonotype originated in an adult who was a healthcare worker with PCR-confirmed SARS-CoV-2 infection or an uninfected control (not recorded which). Input material: whole blood. DNA for the CDR3: TGTGCCAGCAGTTGGTCGGACAGGGCCAACACTGAAGCTTTCTTT. This translates into CASSWSDRANTEAFF.